This entry concerns a single T cell receptor beta chain. The antigen it recognizes is unknown. A read error may account for a junction end that differs from germline. Instrument on record: Illumina HiSeq 1500. TCRdb reprocessing: public reads trimmed at Q25 with fastp, clones called with MiXCR, in-frame beta chains kept. A single entry per CDR3 protein holds the most common genes and DNA from its merged rows. This sample gives hundreds of thousands of distinct CDR3 sequences in total; more than 20% of them show up just once. The top ten clonotypes cover 7.5% to 9% of the sample. The data were obtained in a study of T cell repertoires in cytomegalovirus infection (dated by TCRdb to between 2018 and 2021). Looking at the study overall: The HLA type of each donor mattered for the analysis, because public TCR beta signatures pointed to carriage of CMV infection along with the matching HLA type. Paper-wide results and their limitations: In both this cohort and an independent roughly 400-donor cohort, the cumulative frequency of public TCR beta family members distinguished carriers of CMV infection plus the relevant HLA type. The ex vivo response was dominated by HLA-C-restricted CMV-specific TCR beta clonotypes, which also provided the single most frequent clonotype in two of eight donors.

The CDR3, cysteine through phenylalanine, is 16 amino acids long. Only the CDR3 part of the read is kept: 48 bases, read in frame from the first base. CDR1 and CDR2, per the germline V gene, are ENHRY and SYGVKD. The chain links TRBV10-3 with TRBJ2-1; 9 bases in between match TRBD1. Source material: CD8+ T cells from PBMCs. The sequence was obtained from a human donor in good health (CMV status not recorded). Some clones in this sample may be carry-over from other donors' samples. The bases are TGTGTCATCAGTGAGCCGGGACAGGGTTCCTACAATGAGCAGTTCTTC. It is translated as CVISEPGQGSYNEQFF.